These 7 T cell receptor beta chains share one sample of origin, sequenced in a study of T-cell reconstitution after alpha-beta-depleted transplantation in children listed by TCRdb under 2016. Library generation was performed with PCR. Instrument used: Illumina HiSeq 2500. TCR libraries were prepared with molecular barcoding, using unique molecular identifiers to normalize TCRbeta repertoire quantification. The raw public data were reprocessed by TCRdb itself: fastp quality trimming at Q25, MiXCR clonotype calling, in-frame beta chains only. Duplicate CDR3 protein sequences are folded into a single record with the most common DNA and genes. A total of 250,000 to 300,000 distinct CDR3 sequences appear in this sample, 9.9% of them only once. Roughly a tenth of the sample is in the top ten clones. Sequences were derived from PBMCs from the stem cell graft donor, sampled from the stem cell graft. The origin of the receptors is a human donor who donated a stem cell graft to a child with SCID.

This clonotype came up many times. The gene calls are TRBV7-9 and TRBJ1-1, with D possibly being TRBD1 (6 bases). The germline V and J ends were trimmed by 1 base and 5 bases, with 11 bases remaining between them. The CDR3 contains 14 residues. The germline V gene encodes CDR1 SEHNR and CDR2 FQNEAQ (reference sequence). The CDR3 bases are TGTGCCAGCAGCTTAGTCGAAGGGGGAACTGAAGCTTTCTTT. It yields the protein CASSLVEGGTEAFF.

This clonotype was seen more than once but under ten times. V is TRBV12-3 or TRBV12-4 and J is TRBJ2-2; 12 nucleotides match TRBD1. CDR3 length: 14 residues. V was pared by 6 bases and J by 6 bases, with 2 bases of the junction left unmatched. Written as DNA, the CDR3 is TGTGCCAGCAGGGGACAGGGGGCCGCCGGGGAGCTGTTTTTT. The encoded protein is CASRGQGAAGELFF.

In its sample, this clonotype was seen many times. The gene calls are TRBV6-5 and TRBJ1-1; TRBD1 might be the D (5 bases). This CDR3 has 15 amino acids. Between the trimmed V and J ends, which lost 6 bases and 2 bases, there was a span of 16 bases. Per the germline V gene, CDR1 is MNHEY and CDR2 is SVGAGI. CDR3 residues: CASSATRDRNTEAFF. The CDR3 DNA is TGTGCCAGCAGCGCCACACGAGACAGAAACACTGAAGCTTTCTTT.

The rearrangement uses TRBV24-1 and TRBJ2-5, with D possibly being TRBD2 (7 bases). V shed 3 bases and J shed 5 bases, with 15 bases lying between them. Germline CDR1 reads KGHDR; CDR2 reads SFDVKD. The CDR3 runs 15 residues. The CDR3 DNA follows: TGTGCCACCAGTGATCCCCGGGGGGCGGATGAGACCCAGTACTTC. This gives the protein CATSDPRGADETQYF.

This clonotype was picked up a small number of times. The chain employs TRBV4-1 and TRBJ2-1; D is ambiguous. The V gene's germline CDR1 is MGHRA and CDR2 YSYEKL. The CDR3 covers 12 residues. Trimming stripped 1 base from V and 8 bases from J, with 6 bases between. This chain's CDR3 is CASSQGHDEQFF. CDR3 DNA sequence: TGCGCCAGCAGCCAAGGGCATGATGAGCAGTTCTTC.

The J gene is TRBJ2-2, the V gene TRBV5-1; 7 bases align to TRBD1. Germline V gives CDR1 SGHRS, CDR2 YFSETQ. V trimming: 0 bases; J trimming: 4 bases; junction bases outside the gene matches: 6. The CDR3 sequence is 16 residues long. The CDR3 DNA reads TGCGCCAGCAGCTTGGTGACAGGGACCCTCACCGGGGAGCTGTTTTTT. Its translation is CASSLVTGTLTGELFF.

The rearrangement uses TRBV18 and TRBJ1-3; D not certain. The length of the CDR3 is 15 residues. Germline V gene lookup returns CDR1 KGHSH and CDR2 LQKENI. Trimming cost V 0 bases and J 0 bases, with 6 bases left between them. In DNA, the CDR3 is TGTGCCAGCTCACCACCGGCCTTCTCTGGAAACACCATATATTTT. Residues: CASSPPAFSGNTIYF. Complete variable domain (other parts from reference TRBV18 and TRBJ1-3): NAGVMQNPRHLVRRRGQEARLRCSPMKGHSHVYWYRQLPEEGLKFMVYLQKENIIDESGMPKERFSAEFPKEGPSILRIQQVVRGDSAAYFCASSPPAFSGNTIYFGEGSWLTVV.